The 23 T cell receptor beta chains below all came from one sample that was sequenced in a study of CD8+CD57+ T cells in acquired aplastic anemia. Sequenced patients had shown CD8+CD57+ cell expansion by flow cytometry. Genomic DNA templated the TCR beta VDJ and CDR3 profiling. TCRdb ran MiXCR on the reads and lists one entry per CDR3 protein. The repertoire holds 150,000 to 200,000 distinct CDR3 sequences, with around 52% as singletons. The sample consisted of sorted CD4+, CD8+, or CD8+CD57+ T cells (not recorded which) from PBMCs. The receptors were sampled from a human donor with aplastic anemia.

This clonotype has a count of ten or more. The chain combines TRBV12-3 or TRBV12-4 with TRBJ1-4, with 8 bases that match TRBD1. V dropped 6 bases and J dropped 5; count of bases not matched to a gene: 11. The CDR3 covers 16 residues. The CDR3, as DNA: TGTGCCAGCAGCTCCTTAGGGAACAGGGGGAATGAAAAACTGTTTTTT. Amino acid sequence: CASSSLGNRGNEKLFF.

The gene calls are TRBV25-1 and TRBJ2-7, with 7 bases matching TRBD2. The CDR3 covers 15 residues. V shed 4 bases and J 0 bases; nucleotides not matched to a gene: 6. The germline V gene encodes CDR1 MGHDK and CDR2 SYGVNS. CDR3 amino acids: CASSGPSGNSYEQYF. The CDR3 DNA is TGTGCCAGCAGTGGCCCAAGCGGGAACTCCTACGAGCAGTACTTC.

The rearrangement uses TRBV27 and TRBJ2-7, with D perhaps given as TRBD1 or TRBD2 (6 bases each). Germline assignment: CDR1 MNHEY and CDR2 SMNVEV (reference sequence). The CDR3 is made up of 14 amino acids. The ends were cut back, 6 bases at V and 2 bases at J, with 14 bases in the middle. The CDR3 loop reads CASRGLGGPYEQYF. The CDR3 coding sequence is TGTGCCAGCAGGGGTCTGGGGGGCCCCTACGAGCAGTACTTC.

Ten or more counts support this clonotype. The CDR3 sequence is CATNSGANVLTF. CDR3 DNA: TGTGCCACCAACTCTGGGGCCAACGTCCTGACTTTC. V usage is TRBV5-4 and J usage is TRBJ2-6; D gene uncertain. The CDR3 spans 12 residues. CDR1 and CDR2 (germline): SGHNT, YYREEE (reference sequence). Deletions cut 9 bases from V and 0 bases from J, with 4 bases between.

The chain carries TRBV11-3 and TRBJ1-2, with no clear D. This CDR3 is built from 12 residues. With 8 bases removed from V and 8 bases from J, the gap between germline ends came to 15 bases. The germline V gene encodes CDR1 SGHNT and CDR2 YENEEA. The CDR3 is CASADSLWGYTF. The DNA for the CDR3 is TGTGCCAGCGCTGATAGCCTATGGGGCTACACCTTC.

The J gene is TRBJ2-1, the V gene TRBV5-1; D perhaps matches TRBD2 (5 bases). Germline values: CDR1 SGHRS, CDR2 YFSETQ. The CDR3 is 11 residues long. The germline V and J ends were trimmed by 2 bases and 9 bases, with 6 bases remaining between them. CDR3: CASSFEGEQFF. CDR3 DNA: TGCGCCAGCAGCTTTGAGGGTGAGCAGTTCTTC.

This chain uses TRBV6-1 with TRBJ1-5; 9 positions match TRBD1. The length of the CDR3 is 17 residues. J gave up 3 bases and V 4 bases, and 10 bases lay outside the gene matches. Germline V gene lookup returns CDR1 MNHNS and CDR2 SASEGT. This CDR3 is CASSAPDRGWNNQPQHF. CDR3 DNA: TGTGCCAGCAGTGCCCCGGACAGGGGTTGGAACAATCAGCCCCAGCATTTT.

As for this clonotype: A much larger clone differs from this one at a single base, so this may be a read error. This chain joins TRBV3-1 and TRBJ2-7, with D hard to call. Germline CDR1 and CDR2: LGHDT and YNNKEL (reference sequence). This CDR3 comprises 12 residues. CDR3 DNA: TGTGCCAGCGGCCAAGGATCCTACGAGCAGTACTTC. This encodes CASGQGSYEQYF.

This clonotype occurred many times. The chain uses TRBV19 and TRBJ2-3; D gene uncertain. This CDR3 has 15 residues. Trimming took off 5 bases at V and 0 bases at J, with 12 bases between the two ends. Germline V lookup: CDR1 LNHDA, CDR2 SQIVND (reference sequence). The CDR3 DNA follows: TGTGCCAGTAGTTCGGTGGGCTCTAGCACAGATACGCAGTATTTT. Translation gives CASSSVGSSTDTQYF.

CDR3 coding DNA: TGTGCCAGTAGTCCCGCGCAGGGTCTAGCTAATGAAAAACTGTTTTTT. The encoded protein is CASSPAQGLANEKLFF. J is TRBJ1-4 and V is TRBV19; weak D call: TRBD1 (5 bases). This CDR3 contains 16 residues. Trimming removed 5 bases from V and 3 bases from J, with 16 bases in between. Germline CDR1 is LNHDA and CDR2 is SQIVND (reference sequence).

The sample holds a few counts of this clonotype. The V call is TRBV10-3, the J call TRBJ2-7; no reliable D call. Trimming stripped 5 bases from V and 2 bases from J, with 7 bases between. The CDR3 covers 12 residues. CDR1 and CDR2 (germline): ENHRY, SYGVKD. The CDR3: CAISQGTYEQYF. The CDR3 coding sequence is TGTGCCATCAGTCAAGGAACCTACGAGCAGTACTTC.

The V and J genes are TRBV20-1 and TRBJ2-3, with 10 bases aligning to TRBD1. V lost 3 bases and J lost 4; bases outside the gene matches: 7. This CDR3 comprises 15 residues. Germline CDR1 reads DFQATT; CDR2 reads SNEGSKA (reference sequence). CDR3 nucleotide sequence: TGCAGTGCTAGTGTAGACAGGGGGCTAGCAGATACGCAGTATTTT. Residues: CSASVDRGLADTQYF.

This clonotype was seen just once. This sequence joins TRBV15 and TRBJ1-1; weak D call: TRBD1 (5 bases). In germline, CDR1 is LNHNV, CDR2 YYDKDF (reference sequence). V dropped 2 bases and J dropped 6 bases, with 13 bases sitting between them. The CDR3 totals 14 residues. CDR3 sequence (DNA): TGTGCCACCAGCAGACAGGGAACACGCGCTGAAGCTTTCTTT. It specifies CATSRQGTRAEAFF.

There are a few counts of this clonotype. In DNA, the CDR3 is TGTGCCAGCAGCGTCGGGCCCCAAGAGACCCAGTACTTC. The encoded protein is CASSVGPQETQYF. The V gene is TRBV9, the J gene TRBJ2-5; the D is unclear. Germline V gene lookup returns CDR1 SGDLS and CDR2 YYNGEE. The CDR3 has 13 amino acids. Trimming pared 2 bases from V and 1 base from J, leaving 6 bases between.

This clonotype was observed at least ten times. This sequence joins TRBV10-3 and TRBJ2-7, with 11 bases lining up with TRBD2. Germline V CDR1 and CDR2: ENHRY, SYGVKD. V shed 4 bases, J shed 0 bases, and the junction held 5 bases outside the gene matches. The CDR3 is 16 residues long. The CDR3 region is CAISGTSGQSSYEQYF. The DNA of the CDR3 is TGTGCCATCAGTGGGACTAGCGGGCAGAGCTCCTACGAGCAGTACTTC.

The chain employs TRBV10-3 and TRBJ1-4; no definite D call. The CDR3 is made up of 14 amino acids. Trimming removed 2 bases at V and 0 bases at J, with 4 bases between. CDR1 is ENHRY, CDR2 SYGVKD, per germline. DNA for the CDR3: TGTGCCATCAGTGAGGAGTCAACTAATGAAAAACTGTTTTTT. Encoded protein: CAISEESTNEKLFF.

The CDR3 region is CASSGPGTGDYGYTF. In DNA, the CDR3 is TGTGCCAGCAGTGGGCCCGGGACAGGGGACTATGGCTACACCTTC. This chain links TRBV2 with TRBJ1-2; 10 nucleotides match TRBD1. Germline trimming cut 4 bases from V and 3 bases from J; bases unmatched to any gene: 5. The CDR3 loop spans 15 amino acids. The germline CDR1 and CDR2 sequences are SNHLY and FYNNEI.

This clonotype occurred many times. This sequence joins TRBV19 and TRBJ2-3; perhaps TRBD1 as D (6 bases). The ends were cut back, 3 bases at V and 6 bases at J, with 10 bases in the middle. CDR3 length: 13 amino acids. CDR1 and CDR2 from the germline V gene are LNHDA and SQIVND (reference sequence). CDR3 sequence (DNA): TGTGCCAGTAGTATGGGGGCCATGGATACGCAGTATTTT. Translation gives CASSMGAMDTQYF.

The chain uses TRBV19 and TRBJ2-7; D call uncertain. In germline, CDR1 is LNHDA, CDR2 SQIVND (reference sequence). V was pared by 3 bases and J by 0 bases, with 9 bases between. This CDR3 region has 14 residues. The CDR3 nucleotides are TGTGCCAGTAGTATTTTCCTGGGCTCCTACGAGCAGTACTTC. The encoded protein is CASSIFLGSYEQYF.

The table lists this clonotype with a few counts. This chain joins TRBV7-3 and TRBJ2-6; no firm D call. V dropped 6 bases and J dropped 9 bases, with 9 bases sitting between them. The germline V gene has CDR1 SGHTA and CDR2 FQGTGA. The length of the CDR3 is 12 residues. The CDR3, as DNA: TGTGCCAGCAGTCAGGACCACAACGTCCTGACTTTC. Protein sequence: CASSQDHNVLTF. Full variable domain (outside the CDR3, taken from reference TRBV7-3 and TRBJ2-6): GAGVSQTPSNKVTEKGKYVELRCDPISGHTALYWYRQSLGQGPEFLIYFQGTGAADDSGLPNDRFFAVRPEGSVSTLKIQRTERGDSAVYLCASSQDHNVLTFGAGSRLTVL.

This clonotype came up many times. The chain couples TRBV9 to TRBJ1-5, with D possibly matching TRBD1 (6 bases). This CDR3 contains 14 residues. Trimming pared 3 bases from V and 0 bases from J, leaving 7 bases between. Germline CDR1 SGDLS, CDR2 YYNGEE. The DNA of the CDR3 is TGTGCCAGCAGCGCGACAGGTAGCAATCAGCCCCAGCATTTT. Translation gives CASSATGSNQPQHF. The whole variable domain, filled in from reference TRBV9 and TRBJ1-5, reads DSGVTQTPKHLITATGQRVTLRCSPRSGDLSVYWYQQSLDQGLQFLIQYYNGEERAKGNILERFSAQQFPDLHSELNLSSLELGDSALYFCASSATGSNQPQHFGDGTRLSIL.

This clonotype was seen more than once but under ten times. The chain recombines TRBV20-1 with TRBJ2-1; 9 nucleotides agree with TRBD1. This CDR3 spans 14 amino acids. CDR1 is DFQATT, CDR2 SNEGSKA, per germline (reference sequence). With 3 bases clipped from V and 4 bases from J, the junction kept 4 bases outside the gene matches. This CDR3 is CSARTGGGYNEQFF. The CDR3 DNA is TGCAGTGCTAGGACAGGGGGTGGATACAATGAGCAGTTCTTC.

This clonotype was seen just once. This rearrangement joins TRBV29-1 to TRBJ2-2; 7 bases agree with TRBD2. The CDR3 totals 15 residues. With V trimmed by 4 bases and J by 0 bases, 5 bases remained unmatched. Germline V CDR1 and CDR2: SQVTM, ANQGSEA. CDR3 in DNA: TGCAGCGTTGTAGCGGGCAGTACGAACACCGGGGAGCTGTTTTTT. This encodes CSVVAGSTNTGELFF.